The rows below give T cell receptor beta chains drawn from one sample of a study of blood T cell repertoires in COVID-19. TCRdb keeps only in-frame clones here, not all; method: immunoSEQ multiplex PCR. Of a few hundred thousand clones listed, 85% were seen once; the top ten hold 6% to 9%. Source material: peripheral blood. The receptor source for this set is a human donor in a cohort sampled during active COVID-19. Each CDR3 is given without its conserved first and last residue. Each record gives: D gene, V gene, CDR3 protein. D genes are given only for firm matches.

TRBD1 TRBV5-5 ASSFGGTGMY
TRBD2 TRBV24-1 ATSGSGGANEQF
TRBD2 TRBV5-1 ASSLLAVSGYEQY
TRBD1 TRBV6-5 ASRATGGGEKLF
NA TRBV29-1 SVDNNEQF
TRBD1 TRBV19 ASTPGQAVYGYT
NA TRBV11-2 ASSLASSAQY
TRBD1 TRBV29-1 SVGWSGTGYNEQF
NA TRBV4-1 ASSQDRLGLF
TRBD1 TRBV5-1 ANRQGASGELF
NA TRBV5-4 ASSGLDGNYGYT
NA TRBV19 ASSIGQKDNQPQH
TRBD1 TRBV18 ASSRDRGWDTEAF
TRBD1 TRBV5-4 ASSPGTGDREGYT
NA TRBV6-5 ASSQLGETQY
NA TRBV18 ASSPMGLVNTGELF
TRBD1 TRBV5-1 ASSQTGGIYEQY
NA TRBV9 ASSVGRGGSYNEQF
TRBD1 TRBV5-6 ASSLRVQGNQPQH
TRBD1 TRBV20-1 SAPGQDGYT
TRBD1 TRBV7-9 ASRTGYYTEAF
TRBD1 TRBV6-5 ASIVTGQGAEGYT
TRBD2 TRBV27 ASSFSGGGYEQY